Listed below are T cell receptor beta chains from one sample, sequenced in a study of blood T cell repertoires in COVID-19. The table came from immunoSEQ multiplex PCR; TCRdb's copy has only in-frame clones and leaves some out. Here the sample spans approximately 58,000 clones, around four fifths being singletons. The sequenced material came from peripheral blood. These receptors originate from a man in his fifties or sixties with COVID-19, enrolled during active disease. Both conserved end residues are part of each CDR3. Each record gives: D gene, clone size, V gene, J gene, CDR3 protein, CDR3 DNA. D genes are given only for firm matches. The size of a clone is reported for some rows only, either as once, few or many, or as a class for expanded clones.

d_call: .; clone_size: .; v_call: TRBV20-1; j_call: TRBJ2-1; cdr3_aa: CSASGLVVYNEQFF; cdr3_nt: TGCAGTGCTAGTGGTCTAGTTGTTTACAATGAGCAGTTCTTC
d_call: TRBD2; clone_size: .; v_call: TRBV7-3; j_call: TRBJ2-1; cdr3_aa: CASSGGIGVGLAGGPSYNEQFF; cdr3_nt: TGTGCCAGCAGCGGTGGGATCGGGGTGGGACTAGCGGGAGGGCCATCCTACAATGAGCAGTTCTTC
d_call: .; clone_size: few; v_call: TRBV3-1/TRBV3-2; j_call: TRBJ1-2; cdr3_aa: CASSLLAAGYTF; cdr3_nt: TGTGCCAGCAGCCTCCTAGCGGCTGGCTACACCTTC
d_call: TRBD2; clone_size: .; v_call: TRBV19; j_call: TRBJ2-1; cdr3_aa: CASHPGTSGFSLSSYNEQFF; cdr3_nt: TGTGCCAGCCACCCCGGGACTAGCGGGTTCTCGCTTAGCTCCTACAATGAGCAGTTCTTC
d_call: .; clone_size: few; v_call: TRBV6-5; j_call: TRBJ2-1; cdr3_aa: CASSSMFGPSNEQFF; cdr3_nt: TGTGCCAGCAGTTCTATGTTTGGTCCCTCCAATGAGCAGTTCTTC
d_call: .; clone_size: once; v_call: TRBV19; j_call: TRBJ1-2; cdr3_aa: CASSIRGAGGGYTF; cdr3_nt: TGTGCCAGTAGTATACGGGGGGCAGGCGGTGGCTACACCTTC
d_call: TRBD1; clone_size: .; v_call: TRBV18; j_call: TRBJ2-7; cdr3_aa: CASSPWQGDEQYF; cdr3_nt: TGTGCCAGCTCACCTTGGCAGGGGGACGAGCAGTACTTC
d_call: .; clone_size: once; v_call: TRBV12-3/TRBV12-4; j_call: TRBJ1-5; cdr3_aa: CASSLPGNQPQHF; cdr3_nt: TGTGCCAGCAGTTTACCAGGGAATCAGCCCCAGCATTTT
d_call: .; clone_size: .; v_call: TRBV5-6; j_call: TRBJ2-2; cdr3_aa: CASSHRRTVTGELFF; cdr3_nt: TGTGCCAGCAGCCATAGGAGGACGGTCACCGGGGAGCTGTTTTTT
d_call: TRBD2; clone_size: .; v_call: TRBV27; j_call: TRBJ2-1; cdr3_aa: CASSHHLSLAGAAYNEQFF; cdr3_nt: TGTGCCAGCAGCCATCACCTTTCACTAGCGGGAGCCGCCTACAATGAGCAGTTCTTC
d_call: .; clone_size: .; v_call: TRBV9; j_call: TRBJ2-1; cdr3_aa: CASSVGQGSSNEQFF; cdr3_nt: TGTGCCAGCAGCGTAGGGCAGGGAAGTAGCAATGAGCAGTTCTTC
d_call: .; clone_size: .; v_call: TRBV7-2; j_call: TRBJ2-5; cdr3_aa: CASSFSGAQETQYF; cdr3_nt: TGTGCCAGCAGCTTTTCCGGAGCCCAAGAGACCCAGTACTTC
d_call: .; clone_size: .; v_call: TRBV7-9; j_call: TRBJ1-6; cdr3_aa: CASSPGWPDSPLHF; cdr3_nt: TGTGCCAGCAGCCCAGGTTGGCCGGATTCACCCCTCCACTTT
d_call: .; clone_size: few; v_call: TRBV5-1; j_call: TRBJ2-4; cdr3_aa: CASADYQNIQYF; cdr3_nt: TGCGCCAGCGCCGACTATCAAAACATTCAGTACTTC
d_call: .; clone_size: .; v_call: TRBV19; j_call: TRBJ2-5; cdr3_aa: CASSGWARDQETQYF; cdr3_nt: TGTGCCAGTAGTGGGTGGGCCAGGGACCAAGAGACCCAGTACTTC
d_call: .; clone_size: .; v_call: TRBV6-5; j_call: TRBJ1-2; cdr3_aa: CASSSQGDGYGYTF; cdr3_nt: TGTGCCAGCAGTTCCCAGGGTGACGGCTATGGCTACACCTTC
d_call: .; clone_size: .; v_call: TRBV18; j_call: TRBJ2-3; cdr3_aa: CASSPDTTDTQYF; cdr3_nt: TGTGCCAGCTCACCGGACACCACAGATACGCAGTATTTT
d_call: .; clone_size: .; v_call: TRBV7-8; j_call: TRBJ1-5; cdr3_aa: CASSLAADQPQHF; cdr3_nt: TGTGCCAGCAGCTTAGCCGCAGATCAGCCCCAGCATTTT
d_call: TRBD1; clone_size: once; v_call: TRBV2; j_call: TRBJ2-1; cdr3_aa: CATATGGEQFF; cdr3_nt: TGTGCCACCGCGACAGGGGGTGAGCAGTTCTTC
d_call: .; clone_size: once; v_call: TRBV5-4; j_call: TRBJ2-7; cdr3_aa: CASSLGGNYEQYF; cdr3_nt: TGTGCCAGCAGCTTGGGGGGCAACTACGAGCAGTACTTC
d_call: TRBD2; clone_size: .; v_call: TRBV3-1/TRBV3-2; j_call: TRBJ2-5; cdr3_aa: CASSRTSGPQETQYF; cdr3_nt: TGTGCCAGCAGCCGGACTAGCGGGCCCCAAGAGACCCAGTACTTC
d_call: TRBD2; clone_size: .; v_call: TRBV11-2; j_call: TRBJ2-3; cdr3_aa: CASSLTLLAGGTSTDTQYF; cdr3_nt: TGTGCCAGCAGCTTGACCTTACTAGCGGGGGGGACTAGCACAGATACGCAGTATTTT
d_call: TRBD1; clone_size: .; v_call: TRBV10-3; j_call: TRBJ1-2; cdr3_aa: CAISEGTPGQNYGYTF; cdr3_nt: TGTGCCATCAGTGAAGGGACACCGGGACAGAACTATGGCTACACCTTC
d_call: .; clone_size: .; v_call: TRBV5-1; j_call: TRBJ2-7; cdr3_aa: CASSFQGTYEQYF; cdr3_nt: TGCGCCAGCAGCTTCCAGGGTACCTACGAGCAGTACTTC
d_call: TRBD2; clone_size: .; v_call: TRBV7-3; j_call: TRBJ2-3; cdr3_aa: CASSSGSGGTDTQYF; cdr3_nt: TGTGCCAGCAGTTCAGGGAGCGGGGGCACAGATACGCAGTATTTT
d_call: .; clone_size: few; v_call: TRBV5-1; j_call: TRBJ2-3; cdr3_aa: CASSLPGEVAQYF; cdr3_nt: TGCGCCAGCAGCCTCCCGGGGGAGGTTGCGCAGTATTTT
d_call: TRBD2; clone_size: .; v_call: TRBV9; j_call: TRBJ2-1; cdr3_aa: CASSVAGGRGYNEQFF; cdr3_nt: TGTGCCAGCAGCGTAGCGGGGGGGCGTGGATACAATGAGCAGTTCTTC
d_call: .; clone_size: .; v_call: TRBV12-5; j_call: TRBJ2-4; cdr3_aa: CASGLGPDSNIQYF; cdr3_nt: TGTGCTAGTGGTTTGGGACCAGACTCAAACATTCAGTACTTC